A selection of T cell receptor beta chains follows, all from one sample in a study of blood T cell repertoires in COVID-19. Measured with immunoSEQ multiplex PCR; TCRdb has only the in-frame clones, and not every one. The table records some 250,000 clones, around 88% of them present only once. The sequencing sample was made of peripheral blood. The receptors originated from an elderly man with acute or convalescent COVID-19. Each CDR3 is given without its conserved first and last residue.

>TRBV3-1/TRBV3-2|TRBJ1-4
ASSPTQGWSFEKLF
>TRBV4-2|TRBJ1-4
ASSQAIGTPNEKLF
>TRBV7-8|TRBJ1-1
ASSLGQVLDTEAF
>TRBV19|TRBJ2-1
ASSNMGGNEQF
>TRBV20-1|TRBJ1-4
SAGGDTEKLF
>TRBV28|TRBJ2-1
ASFTGTGYIEQF
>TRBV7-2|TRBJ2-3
ASSWGQGTDTQY
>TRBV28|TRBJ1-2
ASTFPGQIYGYT
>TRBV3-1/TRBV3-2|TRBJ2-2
ASSQGLAGPSNTGELF
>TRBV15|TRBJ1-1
ATSYRTANTEAF
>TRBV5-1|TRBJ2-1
ASSGMALAGGPSSYNEQF
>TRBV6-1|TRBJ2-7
ASTPGQGGAQY
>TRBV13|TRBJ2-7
ASTPVGLSGHEQY
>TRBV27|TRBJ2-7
ASRLAGGFGEQY
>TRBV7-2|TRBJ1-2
ASSLAGGTPNYGYT
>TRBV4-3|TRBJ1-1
ASSQAPDTEAF
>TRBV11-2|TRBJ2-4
ASTLQGVVAKNIQY
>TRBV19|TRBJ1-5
ASRPGQSNQPQH
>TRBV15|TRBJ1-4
ATSRGPGISNEKLF
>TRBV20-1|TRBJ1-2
SAKGDYT
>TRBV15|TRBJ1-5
ATSRATGFNQPQH
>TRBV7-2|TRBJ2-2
ASSLALRDTGELF
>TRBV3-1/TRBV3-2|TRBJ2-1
ASSQTGDVYNEQF
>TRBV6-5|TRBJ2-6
ASSTSSGANVLT
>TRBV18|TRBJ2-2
ASSQTGTRDTGELF
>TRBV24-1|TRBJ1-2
ATSDPTQGGYGYT
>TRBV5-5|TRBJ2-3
ASSLALTGSTDTQY
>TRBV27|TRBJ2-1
ASRASGRGSYNEQF